This entry is about one TCR beta chain. Profiling relied on immunoSEQ multiplex PCR, and the TCRdb table lists in-frame clones only, not all of them. The sample lists approximately 110,000 clones, 82% occurring once. The data were obtained in a study of radiation and T cells in renal cell carcinoma. Time point: baseline pretreatment blood. As for treatment: 15 Gy SBRT to primary tumor, nephrectomy 4 weeks later. Serial blood draws occurred at baseline and 2 and 4 weeks post-SBRT. The ends lost 4 bases at V and 14 bases at J; junction bases unmatched: 9. Germline CDR1 is SGHRS and CDR2 is YFSETQ. The CDR3 spans 12 residues.

This material consisted of blood, taken from a patient whose treatment included radiotherapy and nephrectomy. The clonotype was recovered from a woman aged 55-75 years with renal cell carcinoma. The rearrangement uses TRBV5-1 and TRBJ2-3, with 8 bases fitting TRBD2. The CDR3 spells CASSQIAGTLYF. In DNA form, the CDR3 reads TGCGCCAGCAGCCAGATAGCGGGGACCCTGTATTTT.